These T cell receptor beta chains were read from a single sample in a study of shared clonotypes between healthy human individuals. Produced via immunoSEQ multiplex PCR; TCRdb's table is partial and in-frame only. Here the sample spans 2.3 million or so clones, over 85% being singletons. The sample was naive CD4+ T cells from PBMCs. These receptors originate from a man younger than 30 in good health. Some clones in this sample may be carry-over from other donors' samples. Both conserved end residues are part of each CDR3. D genes are given only for firm matches. Rows give clone size only sometimes, using once, few, many, or a class for an expanded clone.

j_call v_call clone_size d_call cdr3_aa cdr3_nt
TRBJ2-7 TRBV4-2 . TRBD1 CASRLSDRGEQYF TGTGCCAGCAGGCTGTCGGACAGGGGCGAGCAGTACTTC
TRBJ1-1 TRBV5-1 . . CASSHGQLNTEAFF TGCGCCAGCAGCCACGGACAGCTGAACACTGAAGCTTTCTTT
TRBJ2-1 TRBV9 . . CASSVGLYGPDEQFF TGTGCCAGCAGCGTAGGGCTGTATGGGCCCGATGAGCAGTTCTTC
TRBJ2-2 TRBV5-5 . . CASSLPGLNTGELFF TGTGCCAGCAGCTTGCCAGGACTGAACACCGGGGAGCTGTTTTTT
TRBJ2-3 TRBV9 . . CASSVIQGDTQYF TGTGCCAGCAGCGTAATTCAGGGAGATACGCAGTATTTT
TRBJ2-2 TRBV19 . TRBD2 CASSPRTSGRKKVTGELFF TGTGCCAGTAGTCCTCGGACTAGCGGGAGAAAAAAGGTTACCGGGGAGCTGTTTTTT
TRBJ2-7 TRBV7-2 . . CASSGTLREQYF TGTGCCAGCTCCGGGACACTGCGCGAGCAGTACTTC
TRBJ2-5 TRBV7-3 . TRBD2 CASSFQIGRAPKETQYF TGTGCCAGCAGCTTCCAAATCGGGAGGGCCCCCAAGGAGACCCAGTACTTC
TRBJ2-3 TRBV4-2 once . CASSQEGGPPGTQYF TGTGCCAGCAGCCAAGAGGGGGGACCGCCGGGTACGCAGTATTTT
TRBJ1-3 TRBV27 . . CASSPRGVLSGNTIYF TGTGCCAGCAGTCCCCGGGGGGTGTTGTCTGGAAACACCATATATTTT
TRBJ1-1 TRBV27 . . CASSWRSGEAFF TGTGCCAGCAGCTGGAGGAGTGGTGAAGCTTTCTTT
TRBJ2-7 TRBV27 . TRBD1 CASSGQASYEQYF TGTGCCAGCAGCGGACAGGCCTCCTACGAGCAGTACTTC
TRBJ1-4 TRBV7-3 . . CASSLAPATNEKLFF TGTGCCAGCAGCTTAGCCCCTGCAACTAATGAAAAACTGTTTTTT
TRBJ1-2 TRBV7-4 . TRBD1 CASSSSDRIYGYTF TGTGCCAGCAGCTCGTCGGACAGGATCTATGGCTACACCTTC
TRBJ1-2 TRBV5-1 once TRBD1 CASSLTGGAGGGYTF TGCGCCAGCAGCTTGACAGGGGGCGCAGGAGGTGGCTACACCTTC
TRBJ1-1 TRBV18 . TRBD1 CASSPYPGQAADTEAFF TGTGCCAGCTCACCCTACCCTGGACAGGCGGCGGACACTGAAGCTTTCTTT
TRBJ1-5 TRBV7-3 . TRBD1 CASSRTGGADQPQHF TGTGCCAGCAGCCGGACAGGGGGCGCGGATCAGCCCCAGCATTTT
TRBJ2-1 TRBV7-9 . . CASSPHPRGSTSHNEQFF TGTGCCAGCAGCCCACACCCTCGGGGTTCTACGTCCCACAATGAGCAGTTCTTC
TRBJ2-1 TRBV10-3 once TRBD2 CAINQRGSEQFF TGTGCCATCAATCAGCGGGGAAGTGAGCAGTTCTTC
TRBJ2-5 TRBV4-1 . . CASSQTREETQYF TGCGCCAGCAGCCAGACGCGCGAAGAGACCCAGTACTTC
TRBJ2-1 TRBV10-3 . . CAISEPTPSSYNEQFF TGTGCCATCAGTGAGCCCACCCCGAGCTCCTACAATGAGCAGTTCTTC
TRBJ2-3 TRBV25-1 . . CASRDWGDTQYF TGTGCCAGCCGGGATTGGGGAGATACGCAGTATTTT
TRBJ2-3 TRBV7-3 . . CASSSGTSTDTQYF TGTGCCAGCAGCTCGGGGACTAGCACAGATACGCAGTATTTT
TRBJ2-5 TRBV15 . TRBD2 CATSNEGGLDETQYF TGTGCCACCAGTAACGAGGGGGGACTAGATGAGACCCAGTACTTC
TRBJ2-7 TRBV2 few . CASSEEGGNYEQYF TGTGCCAGCAGTGAAGAGGGTGGCAACTACGAGCAGTACTTC
TRBJ2-7 TRBV6-6 . . CASSYGFSYEQYF TGTGCCAGCAGTTACGGCTTCTCCTACGAGCAGTACTTC
TRBJ2-5 TRBV11-2 . TRBD2 CASSPREGQETQYF TGTGCCAGCAGTCCCCGGGAGGGGCAGGAGACCCAGTACTTC
TRBJ2-5 TRBV18 . TRBD1 CASSPSGQAGNQETQYF TGTGCCAGCTCACCATCGGGACAGGCAGGCAACCAAGAGACCCAGTACTTC
TRBJ1-2 TRBV18 . TRBD1 CASSPRGTGGGYGYTF TGTGCCAGCTCACCCCGGGGGACAGGGGGTGGATATGGCTACACCTTC
TRBJ1-2 TRBV9 . . CASSVDVGGYYGYTF TGTGCCAGCAGCGTAGATGTAGGGGGGTACTATGGCTACACCTTC
TRBJ2-3 TRBV7-9 . TRBD2 CASSSTTRGLALSNTQYF TGTGCCAGCAGCTCAACAACAAGAGGACTAGCCCTCTCGAATACGCAGTATTTT
TRBJ1-1 TRBV5-1 . . CASSLISGQPFEAFF TGCGCCAGCAGCTTGATTTCGGGACAACCCTTTGAAGCTTTCTTT
TRBJ2-1 TRBV6-1 once TRBD1 CAIHPTGIRHNEQFF TGTGCCATTCACCCGACAGGGATCAGGCACAATGAGCAGTTCTTC
TRBJ2-1 TRBV29-1 . . CSGSGTSYNEQFF TGCAGCGGCTCGGGGACCTCCTACAATGAGCAGTTCTTC
TRBJ2-2 TRBV2 . . CASSDERLGSGELFF TGTGCCAGCAGTGACGAGCGTCTCGGGTCCGGGGAGCTGTTTTTT
TRBJ1-4 TRBV2 . . CASISQKGFEKLFF TGTGCCAGCATTTCCCAAAAGGGTTTTGAAAAACTGTTTTTT
TRBJ2-5 TRBV5-1 once TRBD2 CASSLVAGAGTQYF TGCGCCAGCAGCTTGGTAGCGGGGGCTGGGACCCAGTACTTC
TRBJ2-2 TRBV25-1 . . CASSDPPGGFEAGELFF TGTGCCAGCAGTGACCCCCCAGGCGGGTTTGAGGCCGGGGAGCTGTTTTTT
TRBJ2-3 TRBV6-1 . TRBD2 CASKFFGLADTQYF TGTGCCAGCAAGTTCTTTGGACTAGCAGATACGCAGTATTTT
TRBJ1-1 TRBV7-2 . . CASSLVGNPPEAFF TGTGCCAGCAGCTTAGTCGGAAACCCACCTGAAGCTTTCTTT
TRBJ1-5 TRBV20-1 . . CSVDGNQPQHF TGCAGTGTTGACGGCAATCAGCCCCAGCATTTT
TRBJ1-2 TRBV10-3 . . CAISREDYGYTF TGTGCCATCAGTAGGGAGGACTATGGCTACACCTTC
TRBJ1-1 TRBV7-9 once . CASSFLQAEAFF TGTGCCAGCAGCTTCCTACAGGCTGAAGCTTTCTTT
TRBJ1-4 TRBV5-5 . TRBD1 CASSRGQGQEKLFF TGTGCCAGCAGCCGCGGACAGGGACAGGAAAAACTGTTTTTT
TRBJ2-7 TRBV6-6 once TRBD1 CASTLTGVGYEQYF TGTGCCAGCACCCTGACAGGGGTTGGCTACGAGCAGTACTTC
TRBJ2-3 TRBV27 . . CASSRYQDTQYF TGTGCCAGCAGTCGCTACCAGGATACGCAGTATTTT
TRBJ2-3 TRBV11-3 . TRBD2 CASSLGLTSSADTQYF TGTGCTAGCAGCTTAGGTCTGACTAGCAGCGCAGATACGCAGTATTTT
TRBJ1-2 TRBV6-1 . TRBD1 CASSGDRERRNGYTF TGTGCCAGCAGTGGCGACAGGGAACGACGGAATGGCTACACCTTC
TRBJ1-4 TRBV10-3 . . CATGQLTNEKLFF TGTGCCACCGGACAGTTAACTAATGAAAAACTGTTTTTT
TRBJ2-7 TRBV28 . . CASSLSGSEQYF TGTGCCAGCAGTTTATCGGGGAGCGAGCAGTACTTC